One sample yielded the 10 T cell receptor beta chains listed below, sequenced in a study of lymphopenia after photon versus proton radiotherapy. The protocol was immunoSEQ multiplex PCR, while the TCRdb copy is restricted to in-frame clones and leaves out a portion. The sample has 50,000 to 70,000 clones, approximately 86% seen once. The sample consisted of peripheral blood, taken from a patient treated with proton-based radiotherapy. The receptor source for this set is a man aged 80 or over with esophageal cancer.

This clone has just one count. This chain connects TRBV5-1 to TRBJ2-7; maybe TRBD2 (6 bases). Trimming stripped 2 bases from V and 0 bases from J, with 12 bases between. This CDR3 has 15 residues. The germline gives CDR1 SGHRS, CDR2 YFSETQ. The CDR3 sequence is CASSLGGADSYEQYF. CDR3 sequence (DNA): TGCGCCAGCAGCTTAGGCGGGGCGGACTCCTACGAGCAGTACTTC.

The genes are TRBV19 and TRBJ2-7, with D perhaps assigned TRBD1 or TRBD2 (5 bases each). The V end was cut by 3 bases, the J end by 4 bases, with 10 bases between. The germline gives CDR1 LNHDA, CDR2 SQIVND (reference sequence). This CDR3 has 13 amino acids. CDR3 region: CASSMGESYEQYF. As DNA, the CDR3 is TGTGCCAGTAGTATGGGGGAGTCATACGAGCAGTACTTC.

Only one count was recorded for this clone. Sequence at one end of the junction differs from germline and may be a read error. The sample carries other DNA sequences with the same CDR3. The CDR3 DNA sequence: TGCGCCAGCAGCGTAGGGGACAGTCACACCATATATTTT. This codes for CASSVGDSHTIYF. The J gene is TRBJ1-3, the V gene TRBV9; 7 nucleotides align to TRBD1. In germline, CDR1 is SGDLS, CDR2 YYNGEE. The CDR3 spans 13 residues.

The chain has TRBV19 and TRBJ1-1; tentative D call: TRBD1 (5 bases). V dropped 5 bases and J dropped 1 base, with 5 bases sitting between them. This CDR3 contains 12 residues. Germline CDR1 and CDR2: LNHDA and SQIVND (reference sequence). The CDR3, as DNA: TGTGCCAGTAGTCAGGGGAACACTGAAGCTTTCTTT. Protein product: CASSQGNTEAFF.

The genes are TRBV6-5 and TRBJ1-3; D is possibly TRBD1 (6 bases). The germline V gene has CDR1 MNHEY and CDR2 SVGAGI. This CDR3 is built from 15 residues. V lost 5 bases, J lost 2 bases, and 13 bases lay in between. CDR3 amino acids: CASSRTVGTGNTIYF. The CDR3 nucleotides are TGTGCCAGCAGTCGGACAGTTGGTACTGGAAACACCATATATTTT.

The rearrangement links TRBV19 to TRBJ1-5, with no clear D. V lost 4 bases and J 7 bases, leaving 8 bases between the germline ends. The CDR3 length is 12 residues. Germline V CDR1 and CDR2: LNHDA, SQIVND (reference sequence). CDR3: CASSTSRQPQHF. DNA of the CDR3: TGTGCCAGTAGTACCTCCAGGCAGCCCCAGCATTTT.

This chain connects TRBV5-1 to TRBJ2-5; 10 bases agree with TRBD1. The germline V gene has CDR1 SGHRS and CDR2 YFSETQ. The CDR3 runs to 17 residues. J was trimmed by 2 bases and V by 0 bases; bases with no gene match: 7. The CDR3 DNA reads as TGCGCCAGCAGCTTGGCCGGGGGGACAGGGGCACAAGAGACCCAGTACTTC. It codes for CASSLAGGTGAQETQYF.

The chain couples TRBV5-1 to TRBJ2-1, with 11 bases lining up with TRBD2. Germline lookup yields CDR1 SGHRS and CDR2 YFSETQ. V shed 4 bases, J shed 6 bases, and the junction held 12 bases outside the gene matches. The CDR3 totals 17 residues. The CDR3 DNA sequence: TGCGCCAGCAGCATGAAAATAGCGGGAGGGAGGGGCAATGAGCAGTTCTTC. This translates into CASSMKIAGGRGNEQFF.

CDR3 DNA sequence: TGTGCCAGCAGCCAAAACACTCAGCCCGGCGAGCAGTACTTC. This encodes CASSQNTQPGEQYF. The genes are TRBV27 and TRBJ2-7; D unclear. V was trimmed by 6 bases and J by 6 bases, leaving 18 bases between them. The germline V gene has CDR1 MNHEY and CDR2 SMNVEV (reference sequence). The CDR3 contains 14 residues.

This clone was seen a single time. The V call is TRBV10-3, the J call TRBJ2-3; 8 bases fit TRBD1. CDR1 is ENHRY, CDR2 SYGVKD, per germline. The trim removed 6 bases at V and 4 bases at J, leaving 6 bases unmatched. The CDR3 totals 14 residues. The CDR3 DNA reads TGTGCCATCAGAAAGGACAGGGCACCAGATACGCAGTATTTT. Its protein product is CAIRKDRAPDTQYF.